This T cell receptor beta chain was captured in a study of T-cell memory formation after mild COVID-19. Study-level points and caveats: Specificity for SARS-CoV-2 was not confirmed among the second-wave clones peaking on day 37. Some SARS-CoV-2-responding clones were already detected in memory before infection. The study found balanced CD4/CD8 in clones contracting day 15 to 85 and a CD4+ lean in later expanders.

The CDR3 has 15 residues. Looked up from germline, CDR1 is MGHRA and CDR2 is YSYEKL. 5'RACE with constant-segment primers yielded barcoded, UMI-tagged TCR alpha and TCR beta cDNA libraries. TCRdb fed the 5' RACE reads into MiXCR, producing one record per CDR3 protein. This sample carries 350,000 or so distinct CDR3 sequences, under 25% of them seen once, and the ten largest clones take around 12%. This clonotype has just a few counts. Its antigen is not identified. At one end the junction does not follow the germline gene, possibly because of a read error. The sample comprised PBMCs or a T cell subset sorted from them (not recorded which). The clonotype comes from an adult woman who had mild COVID-19 (a few samples of this study predate the infection). Cell type and time point are not known. The chain carries TRBV4-1 and TRBJ2-1; 13 bases agree with TRBD2. CDR3 in amino acids: CASSPMTSGGPPRVF. As DNA, the CDR3 is TGCGCCAGCAGCCCCATGACTAGCGGGGGGCCCCCGAGGGTCTTC.